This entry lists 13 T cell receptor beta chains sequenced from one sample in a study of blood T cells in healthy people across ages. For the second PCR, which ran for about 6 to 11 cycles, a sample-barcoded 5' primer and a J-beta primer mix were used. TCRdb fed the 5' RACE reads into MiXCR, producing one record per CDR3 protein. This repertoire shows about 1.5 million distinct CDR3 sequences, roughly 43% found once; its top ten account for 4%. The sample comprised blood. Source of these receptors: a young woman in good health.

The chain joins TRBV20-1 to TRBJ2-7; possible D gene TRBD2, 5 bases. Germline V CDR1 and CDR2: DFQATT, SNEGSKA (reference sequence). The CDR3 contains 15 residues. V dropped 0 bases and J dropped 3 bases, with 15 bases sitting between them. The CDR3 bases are TGCAGTGCTAGAGATCGGGAACAGAAGTTCTACGAGCAGTACTTC. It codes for CSARDREQKFYEQYF.

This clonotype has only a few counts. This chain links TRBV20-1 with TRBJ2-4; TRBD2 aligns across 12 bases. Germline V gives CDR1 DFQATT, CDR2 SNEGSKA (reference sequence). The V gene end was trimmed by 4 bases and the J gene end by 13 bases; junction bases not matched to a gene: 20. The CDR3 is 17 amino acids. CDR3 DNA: TGCAGTGCTAACTCTAACAACCTAGCGGGAGGGCCAGGGGAGCAGTACTTC. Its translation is CSANSNNLAGGPGEQYF.

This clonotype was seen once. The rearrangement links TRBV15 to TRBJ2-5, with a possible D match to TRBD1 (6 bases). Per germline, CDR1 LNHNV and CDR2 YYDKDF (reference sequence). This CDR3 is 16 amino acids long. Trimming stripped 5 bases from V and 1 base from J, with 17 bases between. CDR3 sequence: CATSGLGTGFQETQYF. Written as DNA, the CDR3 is TGTGCCACCAGCGGCCTAGGAACAGGGTTCCAAGAGACCCAGTACTTC.

CDR3 loop: CASTDRGGREKLFF. DNA of the CDR3: TGTGCCAGCACGGACAGAGGGGGAAGGGAAAAACTGTTTTTT. The chain carries TRBV6-5 and TRBJ1-4, with D tentatively TRBD1 (6 bases). Per the germline V gene, CDR1 is MNHEY and CDR2 is SVGAGI. The CDR3 has 14 amino acids. Between the trimmed V and J ends, which lost 7 bases and 8 bases, there was a span of 17 bases.

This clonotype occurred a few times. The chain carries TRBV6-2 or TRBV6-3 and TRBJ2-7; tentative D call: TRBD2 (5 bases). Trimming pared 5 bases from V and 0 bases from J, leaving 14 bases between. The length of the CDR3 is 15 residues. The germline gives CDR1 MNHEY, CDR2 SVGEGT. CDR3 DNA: TGTGCCAGCAGTCGTCGGACGGGGAGCTCCTACGAGCAGTACTTC. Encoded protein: CASSRRTGSSYEQYF.

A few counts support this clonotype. CDR3 coding DNA: TGTGCCAGCAGCTGGGGACAGTCGGAGCAGTACTTC. Translating it yields CASSWGQSEQYF. The chain is built from TRBV6-5 and TRBJ2-7, with 7 bases identical to TRBD1. The CDR3 spans 12 residues. Trimming took 6 bases from V and 7 from J; bases not matched to a gene: 6. In germline, CDR1 is MNHEY, CDR2 SVGAGI.

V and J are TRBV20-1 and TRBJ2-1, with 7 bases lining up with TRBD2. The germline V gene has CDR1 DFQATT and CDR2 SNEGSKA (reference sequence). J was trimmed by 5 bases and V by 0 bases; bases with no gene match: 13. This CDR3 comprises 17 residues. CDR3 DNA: TGCAGTGCTAGAGATTGGGCGGCGCGGGGGACCAACAATGAGCAGTTCTTC. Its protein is CSARDWAARGTNNEQFF.

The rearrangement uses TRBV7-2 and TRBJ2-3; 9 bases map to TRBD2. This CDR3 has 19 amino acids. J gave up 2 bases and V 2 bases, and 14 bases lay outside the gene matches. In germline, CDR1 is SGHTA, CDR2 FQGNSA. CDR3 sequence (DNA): TGTGCCAGCAGCTTAATCACCCATTGGGCTAGCGGGGTCACAGATACGCAGTATTTT. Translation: CASSLITHWASGVTDTQYF.

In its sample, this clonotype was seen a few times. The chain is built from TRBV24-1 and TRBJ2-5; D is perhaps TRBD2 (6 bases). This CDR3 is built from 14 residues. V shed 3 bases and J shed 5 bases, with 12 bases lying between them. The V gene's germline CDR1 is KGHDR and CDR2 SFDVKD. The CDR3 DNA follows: TGTGCCACCAGTGATAAGTACAGCGGGGAGACCCAGTACTTC. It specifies CATSDKYSGETQYF.

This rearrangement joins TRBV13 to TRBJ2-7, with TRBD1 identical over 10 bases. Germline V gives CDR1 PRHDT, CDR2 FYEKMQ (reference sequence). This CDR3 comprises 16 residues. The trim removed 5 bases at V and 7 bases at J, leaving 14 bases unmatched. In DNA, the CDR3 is TGTGCCAGCAGCCGACCGAAGACAGGGGGCCTTAATGAGCAGTACTTC. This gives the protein CASSRPKTGGLNEQYF.

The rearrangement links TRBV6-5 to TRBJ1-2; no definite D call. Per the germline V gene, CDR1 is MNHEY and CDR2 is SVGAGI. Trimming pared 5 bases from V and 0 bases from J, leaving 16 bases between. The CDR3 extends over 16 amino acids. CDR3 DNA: TGTGCCAGCAGTGATAAGCCCAGGACCGCTAACTATGGCTACACCTTC. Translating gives CASSDKPRTANYGYTF.

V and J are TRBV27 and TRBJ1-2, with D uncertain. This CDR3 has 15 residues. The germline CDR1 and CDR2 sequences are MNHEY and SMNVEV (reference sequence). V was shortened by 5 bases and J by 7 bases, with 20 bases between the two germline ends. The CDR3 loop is CASSTTRAFPAGYTF. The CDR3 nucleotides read TGTGCCAGCAGTACAACACGGGCCTTTCCCGCTGGCTACACCTTC.

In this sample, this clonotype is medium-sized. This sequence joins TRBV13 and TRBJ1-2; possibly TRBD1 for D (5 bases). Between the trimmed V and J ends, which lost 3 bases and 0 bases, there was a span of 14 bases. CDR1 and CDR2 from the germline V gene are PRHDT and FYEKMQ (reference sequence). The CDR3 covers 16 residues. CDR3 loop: CASSFSTDGANYGYTF. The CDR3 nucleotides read TGTGCCAGCAGCTTCTCGACAGATGGAGCTAACTATGGCTACACCTTC.